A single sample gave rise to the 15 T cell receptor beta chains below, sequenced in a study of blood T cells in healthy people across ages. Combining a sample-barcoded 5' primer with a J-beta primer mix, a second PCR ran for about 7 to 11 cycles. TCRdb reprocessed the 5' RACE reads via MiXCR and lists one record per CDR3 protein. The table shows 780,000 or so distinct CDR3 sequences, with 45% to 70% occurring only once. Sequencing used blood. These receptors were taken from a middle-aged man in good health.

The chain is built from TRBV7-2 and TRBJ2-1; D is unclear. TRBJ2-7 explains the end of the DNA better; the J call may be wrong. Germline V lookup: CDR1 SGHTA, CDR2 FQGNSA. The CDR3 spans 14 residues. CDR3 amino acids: CASGVSSSYNEQYF. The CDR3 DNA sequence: TGTGCCAGCGGAGTTAGTAGCTCCTACAATGAGCAGTACTTC.

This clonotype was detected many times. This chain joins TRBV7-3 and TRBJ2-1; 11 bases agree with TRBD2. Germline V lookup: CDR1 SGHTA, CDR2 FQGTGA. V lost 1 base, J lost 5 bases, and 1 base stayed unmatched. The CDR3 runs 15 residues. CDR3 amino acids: CASSLRLAGHNEQFF. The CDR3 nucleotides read TGTGCCAGCAGCTTAAGACTAGCGGGGCACAATGAGCAGTTCTTC. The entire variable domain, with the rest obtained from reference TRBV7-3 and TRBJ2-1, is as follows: GAGVSQTPSNKVTEKGKYVELRCDPISGHTALYWYRQSLGQGPEFLIYFQGTGAADDSGLPNDRFFAVRPEGSVSTLKIQRTERGDSAVYLCASSLRLAGHNEQFFGPGTRLTVL.

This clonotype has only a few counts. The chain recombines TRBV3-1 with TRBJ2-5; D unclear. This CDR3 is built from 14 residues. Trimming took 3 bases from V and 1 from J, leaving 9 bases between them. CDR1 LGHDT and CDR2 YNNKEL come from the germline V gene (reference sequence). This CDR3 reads CASSHAATQETQYF. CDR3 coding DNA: TGTGCCAGCAGCCACGCGGCAACCCAAGAGACCCAGTACTTC.

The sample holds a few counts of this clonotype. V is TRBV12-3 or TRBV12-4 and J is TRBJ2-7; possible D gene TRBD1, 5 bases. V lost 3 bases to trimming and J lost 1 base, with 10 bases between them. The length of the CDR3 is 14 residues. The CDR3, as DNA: TGTGCCAGCAGTTTCCCAGGGTCGTCCTACGAGCAGTACTTC. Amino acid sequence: CASSFPGSSYEQYF.

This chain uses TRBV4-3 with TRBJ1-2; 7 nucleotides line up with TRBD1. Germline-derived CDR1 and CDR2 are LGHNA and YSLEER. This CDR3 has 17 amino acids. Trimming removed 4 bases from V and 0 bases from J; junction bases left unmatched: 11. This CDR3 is CASSRHNDRDANYGYTF. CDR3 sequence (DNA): TGCGCCAGCAGCCGACACAATGACAGGGACGCTAACTATGGCTACACCTTC.

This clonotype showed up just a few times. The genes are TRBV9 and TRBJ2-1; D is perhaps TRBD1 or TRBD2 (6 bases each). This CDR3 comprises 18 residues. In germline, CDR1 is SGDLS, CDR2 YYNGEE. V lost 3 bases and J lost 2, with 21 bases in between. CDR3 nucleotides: TGTGCCAGCAGCGCAATATTAGGGGGAGGAAGAACCTACAATGAGCAGTTCTTC. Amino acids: CASSAILGGGRTYNEQFF.

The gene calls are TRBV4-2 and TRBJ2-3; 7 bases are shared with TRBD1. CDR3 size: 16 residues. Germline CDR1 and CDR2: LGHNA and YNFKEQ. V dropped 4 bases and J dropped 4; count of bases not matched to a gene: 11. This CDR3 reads CASSPGEHRGSDTQYF. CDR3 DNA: TGTGCCAGCAGCCCCGGGGAACACAGGGGTTCAGATACGCAGTATTTT.

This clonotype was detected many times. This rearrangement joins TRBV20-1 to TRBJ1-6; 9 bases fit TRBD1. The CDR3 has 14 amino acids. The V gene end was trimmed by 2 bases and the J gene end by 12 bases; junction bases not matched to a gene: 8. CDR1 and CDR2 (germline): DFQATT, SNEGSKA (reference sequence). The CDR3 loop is CSARPPGQGIPLHF. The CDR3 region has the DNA TGCAGTGCTAGACCACCGGGACAGGGAATACCCCTCCACTTT.

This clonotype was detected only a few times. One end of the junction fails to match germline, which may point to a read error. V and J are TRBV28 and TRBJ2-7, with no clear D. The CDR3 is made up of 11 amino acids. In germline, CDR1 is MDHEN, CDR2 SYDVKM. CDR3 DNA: TGTGCCAGCACCATCTCCCACGAGCAGTACTTC. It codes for CASTISHEQYF.

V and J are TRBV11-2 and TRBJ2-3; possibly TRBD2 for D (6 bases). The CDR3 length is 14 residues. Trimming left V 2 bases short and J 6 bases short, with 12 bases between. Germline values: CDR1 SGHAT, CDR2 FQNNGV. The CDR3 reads CASSLRPGGDTQYF. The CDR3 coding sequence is TGTGCCAGCAGCTTAAGACCTGGGGGGGATACGCAGTATTTT.

The CDR3 DNA reads as TGCAGTGCTAGTAGCCTCGGGGAGCTGTTTTTT. Translation gives CSASSLGELFF. V and J are TRBV20-1 and TRBJ2-2; the D is unclear. CDR1 is DFQATT, CDR2 SNEGSKA, per germline (reference sequence). The length of the CDR3 is 11 residues. Trimming removed 3 bases at V and 7 bases at J, with 6 bases between.

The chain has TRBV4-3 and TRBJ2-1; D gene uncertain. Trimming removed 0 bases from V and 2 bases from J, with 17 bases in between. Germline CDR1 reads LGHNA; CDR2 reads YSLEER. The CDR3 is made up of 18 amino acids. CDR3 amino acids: CASSQDPARSSTYNEQFF. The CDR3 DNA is TGCGCCAGCAGCCAAGACCCAGCCCGGAGTAGTACCTACAATGAGCAGTTCTTC.

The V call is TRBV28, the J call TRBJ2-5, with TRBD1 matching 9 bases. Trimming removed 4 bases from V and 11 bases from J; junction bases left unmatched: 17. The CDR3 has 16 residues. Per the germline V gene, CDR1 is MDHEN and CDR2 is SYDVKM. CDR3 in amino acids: CASSSSGTGLRDEQYF. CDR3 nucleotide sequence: TGTGCCAGCAGTTCGTCCGGGACAGGGCTGAGGGATGAGCAGTACTTC.

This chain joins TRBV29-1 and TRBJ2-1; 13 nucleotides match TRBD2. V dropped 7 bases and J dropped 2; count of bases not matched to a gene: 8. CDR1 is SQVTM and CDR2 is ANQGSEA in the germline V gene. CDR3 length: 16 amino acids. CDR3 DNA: TGCAGCGCTGGGACTAGCGGGAAGTACCCCTACAATGAGCAGTTCTTC. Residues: CSAGTSGKYPYNEQFF.

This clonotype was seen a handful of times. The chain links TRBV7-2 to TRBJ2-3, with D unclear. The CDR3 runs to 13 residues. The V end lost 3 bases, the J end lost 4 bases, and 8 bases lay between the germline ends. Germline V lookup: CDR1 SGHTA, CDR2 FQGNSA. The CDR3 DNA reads TGTGCCAGCAGCTTCCCTGTGCCAGATACGCAGTATTTT. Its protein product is CASSFPVPDTQYF.